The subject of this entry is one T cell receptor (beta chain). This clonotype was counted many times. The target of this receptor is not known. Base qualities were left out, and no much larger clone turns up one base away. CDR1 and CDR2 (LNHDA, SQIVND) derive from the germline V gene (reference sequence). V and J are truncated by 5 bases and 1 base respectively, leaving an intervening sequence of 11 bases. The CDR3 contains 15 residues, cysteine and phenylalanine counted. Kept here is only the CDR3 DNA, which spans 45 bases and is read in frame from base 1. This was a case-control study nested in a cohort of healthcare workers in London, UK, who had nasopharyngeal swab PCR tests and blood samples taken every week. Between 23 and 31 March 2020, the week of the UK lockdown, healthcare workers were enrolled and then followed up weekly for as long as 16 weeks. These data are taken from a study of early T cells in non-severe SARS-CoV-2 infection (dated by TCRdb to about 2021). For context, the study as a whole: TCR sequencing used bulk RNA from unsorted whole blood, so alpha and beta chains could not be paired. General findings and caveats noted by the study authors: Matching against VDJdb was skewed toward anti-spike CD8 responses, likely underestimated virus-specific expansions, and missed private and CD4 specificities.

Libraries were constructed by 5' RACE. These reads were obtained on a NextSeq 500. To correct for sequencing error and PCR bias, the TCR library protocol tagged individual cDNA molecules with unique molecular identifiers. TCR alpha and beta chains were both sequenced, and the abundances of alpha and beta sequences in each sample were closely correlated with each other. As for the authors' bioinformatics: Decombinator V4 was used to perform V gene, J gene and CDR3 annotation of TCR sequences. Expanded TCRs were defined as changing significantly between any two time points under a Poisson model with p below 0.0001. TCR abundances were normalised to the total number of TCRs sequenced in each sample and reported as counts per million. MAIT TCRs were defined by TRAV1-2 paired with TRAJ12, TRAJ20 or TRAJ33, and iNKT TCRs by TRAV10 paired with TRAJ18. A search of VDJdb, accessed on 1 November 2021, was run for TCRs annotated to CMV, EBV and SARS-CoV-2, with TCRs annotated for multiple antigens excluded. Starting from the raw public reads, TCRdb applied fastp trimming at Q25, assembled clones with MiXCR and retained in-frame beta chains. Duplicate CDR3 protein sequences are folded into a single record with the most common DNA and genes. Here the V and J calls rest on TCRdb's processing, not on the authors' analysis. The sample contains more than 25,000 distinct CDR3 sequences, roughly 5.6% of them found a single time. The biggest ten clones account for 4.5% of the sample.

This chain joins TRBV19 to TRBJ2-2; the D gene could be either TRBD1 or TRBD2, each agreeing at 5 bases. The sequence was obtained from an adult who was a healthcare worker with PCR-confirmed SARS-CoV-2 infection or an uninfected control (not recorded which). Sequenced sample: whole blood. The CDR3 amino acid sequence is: CASSSRDLNTGELFF. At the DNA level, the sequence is TGTGCCAGTAGTTCAAGGGACCTGAACACCGGGGAGCTGTTTTTT.